What follows describes a single TCR beta chain. Its antigen is still unknown. The data belong to a study of T cell responses to AZD1222 COVID-19 vaccine. Whole-study context: Pooled together were second doses at about 4 or about 12 weeks.

The study's findings and limits: Among spike-specific TCRs, nearly half reportedly target unmutated variant regions. Samples come after the peak T cell response, not at day 14. Spike-specific TCRs gained breadth and depth after people received two AZD1222 doses.

TCRdb's copy holds only in-frame clones and misses some; the assay was immunoSEQ multiplex PCR. Among just under 85,000 clones listed, about nine tenths were seen once. Sample: peripheral blood, taken on day 0 of AZD1222 vaccination. This sequence was found in an adult in good health.

The CDR3 sequence: CASSQQGSGYTF. Here the CDR3 DNA reads TGTGCCAGCAGTCAACAGGGTAGCGGCTACACCTTC. The rearrangement links TRBV6-6 to TRBJ1-2; D is possibly TRBD1 (6 bases). Per the germline V gene, CDR1 is MNHNY and CDR2 is SVGAGI (reference sequence). The CDR3 is 12 amino acids. V lost 5 bases, J lost 8 bases, and 12 bases lay in between.